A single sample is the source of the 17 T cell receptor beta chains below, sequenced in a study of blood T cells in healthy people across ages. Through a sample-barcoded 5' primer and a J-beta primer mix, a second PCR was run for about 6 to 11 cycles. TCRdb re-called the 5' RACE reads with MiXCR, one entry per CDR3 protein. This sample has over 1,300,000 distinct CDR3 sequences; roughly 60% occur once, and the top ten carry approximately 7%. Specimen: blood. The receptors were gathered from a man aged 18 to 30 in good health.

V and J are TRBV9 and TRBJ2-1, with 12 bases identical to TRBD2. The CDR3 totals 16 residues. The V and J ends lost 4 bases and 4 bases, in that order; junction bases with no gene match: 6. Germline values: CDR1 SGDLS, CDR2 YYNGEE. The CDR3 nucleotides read TGTGCCAGCAGCCCACGACTAGCGGGAGTTTACAATGAGCAGTTCTTC. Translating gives CASSPRLAGVYNEQFF.

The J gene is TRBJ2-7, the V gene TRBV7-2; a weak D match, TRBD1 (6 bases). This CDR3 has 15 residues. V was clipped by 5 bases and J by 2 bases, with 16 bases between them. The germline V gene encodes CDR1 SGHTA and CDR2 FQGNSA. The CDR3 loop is CASSPTDRPPYEQYF. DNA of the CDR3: TGTGCCAGCAGCCCGACCGACAGGCCACCCTACGAGCAGTACTTC.

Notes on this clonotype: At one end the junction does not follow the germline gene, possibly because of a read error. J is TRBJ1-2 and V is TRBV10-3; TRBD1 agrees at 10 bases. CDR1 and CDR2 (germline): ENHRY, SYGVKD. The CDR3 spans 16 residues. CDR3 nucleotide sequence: TGTGCCACCAGTCCCGGGACAGGGGCAGCTAACTATGGCTACACCTTC. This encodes CATSPGTGAANYGYTF.

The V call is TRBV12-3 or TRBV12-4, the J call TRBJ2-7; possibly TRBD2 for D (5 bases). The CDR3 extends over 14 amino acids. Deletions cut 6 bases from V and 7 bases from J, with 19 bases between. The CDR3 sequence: CASSKERVSGEQYF. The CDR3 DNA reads TGTGCCAGCAGCAAGGAGAGGGTCTCGGGGGAGCAGTACTTC.

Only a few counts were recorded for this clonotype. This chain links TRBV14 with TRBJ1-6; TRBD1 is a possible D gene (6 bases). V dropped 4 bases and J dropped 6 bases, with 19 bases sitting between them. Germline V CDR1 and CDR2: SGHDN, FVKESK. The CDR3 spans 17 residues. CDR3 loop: CASSLRQASDFNSPLHF. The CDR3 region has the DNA TGTGCCAGCAGCCTACGACAGGCGAGTGATTTTAATTCACCCCTCCACTTT.

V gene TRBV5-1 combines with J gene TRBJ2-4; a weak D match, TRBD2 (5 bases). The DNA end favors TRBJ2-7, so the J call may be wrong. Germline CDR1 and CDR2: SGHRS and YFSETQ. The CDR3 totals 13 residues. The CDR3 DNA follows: TGCGCCAGCAGGGACTCATCGGACTCCGAGCAGTACTTC. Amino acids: CASRDSSDSEQYF.

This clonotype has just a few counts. This CDR3 reads CASSEGASGANVLTF. The DNA for the CDR3 is TGTGCCAGCAGTGAAGGAGCCTCTGGGGCCAACGTCCTGACTTTC. The J gene is TRBJ2-6, the V gene TRBV6-1; D is uncertain. With 1 base removed from V and 0 bases from J, the gap between germline ends came to 4 bases. Germline V CDR1 and CDR2: MNHNS, SASEGT. This CDR3 region has 15 residues.

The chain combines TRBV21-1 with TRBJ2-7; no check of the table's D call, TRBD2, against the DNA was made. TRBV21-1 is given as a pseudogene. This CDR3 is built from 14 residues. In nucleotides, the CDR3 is TGTGCCAGCGAAACCGGGACTAGGAAGTACGAGCAGTACTTC. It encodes CASETGTRKYEQYF.

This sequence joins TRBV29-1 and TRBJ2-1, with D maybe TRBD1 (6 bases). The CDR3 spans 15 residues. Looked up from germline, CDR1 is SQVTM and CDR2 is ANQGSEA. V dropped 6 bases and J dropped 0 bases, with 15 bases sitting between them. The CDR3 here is CSVATTGGSYNEQFF. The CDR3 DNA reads TGCAGCGTCGCGACGACAGGCGGCTCCTACAATGAGCAGTTCTTC.

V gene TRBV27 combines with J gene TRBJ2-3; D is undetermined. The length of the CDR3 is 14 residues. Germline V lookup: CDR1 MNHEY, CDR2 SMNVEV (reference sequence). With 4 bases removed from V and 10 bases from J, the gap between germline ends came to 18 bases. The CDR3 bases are TGTGCCAGCAGTTCGGATCTAGGCTTTACAGCGCAGTATTTT. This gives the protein CASSSDLGFTAQYF.

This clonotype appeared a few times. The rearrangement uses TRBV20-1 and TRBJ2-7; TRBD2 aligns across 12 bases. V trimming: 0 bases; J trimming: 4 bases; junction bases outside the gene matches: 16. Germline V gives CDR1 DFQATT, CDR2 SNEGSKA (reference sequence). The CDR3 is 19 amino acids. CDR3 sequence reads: CSARDSLRLAGAPGYEQYF. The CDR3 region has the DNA TGCAGTGCTAGAGACTCCCTCCGACTAGCGGGAGCCCCGGGGTACGAGCAGTACTTC.

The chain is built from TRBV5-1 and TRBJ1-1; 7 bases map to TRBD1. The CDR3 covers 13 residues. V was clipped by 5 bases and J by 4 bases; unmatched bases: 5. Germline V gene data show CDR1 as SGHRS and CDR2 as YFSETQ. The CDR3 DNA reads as TGCGCCAGCAGTGGGGACAGCTTCACTGAAGCTTTCTTT. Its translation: CASSGDSFTEAFF.

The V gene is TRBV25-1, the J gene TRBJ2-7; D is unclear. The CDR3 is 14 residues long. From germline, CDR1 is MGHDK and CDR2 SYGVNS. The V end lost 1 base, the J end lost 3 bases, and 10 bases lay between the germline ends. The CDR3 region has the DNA TGTGCCAGCAGTGAATTTAATAGGGACTACGAGCAGTACTTC. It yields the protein CASSEFNRDYEQYF.

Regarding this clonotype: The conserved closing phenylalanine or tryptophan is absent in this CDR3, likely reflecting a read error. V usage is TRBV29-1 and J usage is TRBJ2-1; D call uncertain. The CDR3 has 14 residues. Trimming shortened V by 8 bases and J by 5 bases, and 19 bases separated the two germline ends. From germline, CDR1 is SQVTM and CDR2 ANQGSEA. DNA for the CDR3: TGCAGCACCCCCTCCCCGGTATCTAACAATGAGCAGTTCGTC. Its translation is CSTPSPVSNNEQFV.

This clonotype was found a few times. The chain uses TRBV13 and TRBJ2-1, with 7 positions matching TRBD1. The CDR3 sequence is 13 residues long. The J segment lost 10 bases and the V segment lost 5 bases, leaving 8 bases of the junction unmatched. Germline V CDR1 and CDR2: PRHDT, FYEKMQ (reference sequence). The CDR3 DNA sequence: TGTGCCAGCAGCGTCGGACAGGTTGGGGAGCAGTTCTTC. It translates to CASSVGQVGEQFF.

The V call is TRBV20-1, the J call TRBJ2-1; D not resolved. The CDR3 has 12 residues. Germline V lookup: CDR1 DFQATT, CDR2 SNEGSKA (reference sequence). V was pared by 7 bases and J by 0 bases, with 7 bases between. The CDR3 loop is CSGLVSYNEQFF. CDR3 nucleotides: TGCAGTGGTCTGGTCTCCTACAATGAGCAGTTCTTC.

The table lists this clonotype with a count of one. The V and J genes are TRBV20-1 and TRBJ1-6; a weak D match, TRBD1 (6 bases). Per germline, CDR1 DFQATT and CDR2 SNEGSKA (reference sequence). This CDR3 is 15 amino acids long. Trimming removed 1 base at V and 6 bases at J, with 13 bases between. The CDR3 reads CSARVPGGLNSPLHF. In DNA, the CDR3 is TGCAGTGCTAGAGTCCCGGGGGGGCTTAATTCACCCCTCCACTTT.